Below, 27 T cell receptor beta chains from the same sample are listed, as sequenced in a study of T cells in Graves' hyperthyroidism and ophthalmopathy. There were TCR beta CDR3 regions amplified from RNA transcripts. A first-round RT-PCR of the TCR CDR3 used the HTBI primer set. TCRdb reprocessed the multiplex PCR reads with MiXCR, giving one entry per CDR3 protein. The sample yields hundreds of thousands of distinct CDR3 sequences, more than 45% seen once. The sample comprised peripheral blood or thyroid tissue (not recorded which). Every receptor here comes from a woman in her late teens or twenties with Graves' hyperthyroidism.

This clonotype was detected a few times. This sequence joins TRBV6-1 and TRBJ2-6; a possible D gene is TRBD2 (5 bases). This CDR3 has 18 amino acids. Germline V CDR1 and CDR2: MNHNS, SASEGT. Between the trimmed V and J ends, which lost 6 bases and 0 bases, there was a span of 18 bases. CDR3: CASSAPGFLTSGANVLTF. Here the CDR3 DNA reads TGTGCCAGCAGCGCTCCGGGATTTTTGACCTCTGGGGCCAACGTCCTGACTTTC.

A single count supports this clonotype. This chain joins TRBV6-1 and TRBJ2-7; D might be TRBD1 (6 bases). V dropped 8 bases and J dropped 2 bases, with 13 bases sitting between them. This CDR3 contains 13 residues. Germline CDR1 reads MNHNS; CDR2 reads SASEGT. Here the CDR3 DNA reads TGTGCCAGCGAGGGACAACCCCCCTACGAGCAGTACTTC. This sequence encodes CASEGQPPYEQYF.

There are a few counts of this clonotype. The chain has TRBV7-2 and TRBJ2-7, with 8 bases fitting TRBD1. There are 14 residues in the CDR3. Germline V lookup: CDR1 SGHTA, CDR2 FQGNSA. V was pared by 3 bases and J by 3 bases, with 4 bases of the junction left unmatched. The CDR3 nucleotides are TGTGCCAGCAGCTTTAGGGGGACAGGCTACGAGCAGTACTTC. It is translated as CASSFRGTGYEQYF.

This clonotype was counted ten times or more. This chain uses TRBV19 with TRBJ1-1; D is possibly TRBD1 (5 bases). The CDR3 is 13 amino acids. Germline assignment: CDR1 LNHDA and CDR2 SQIVND (reference sequence). The ends were cut back, 7 bases at V and 1 base at J, with 10 bases in the middle. The CDR3 region has the DNA TGTGCCAGTACCTTGACAGAGAACACTGAAGCTTTCTTT. Amino acid sequence: CASTLTENTEAFF. The full variable domain, with the rest looked up from reference TRBV19 and TRBJ1-1, is DGGITQSPKYLFRKEGQNVTLSCEQNLNHDAMYWYRQDPGQGLRLIYYSQIVNDFQKGDIAEGYSVSREKKESFPLTVTSAQKNPTAFYLCASTLTENTEAFFGQGTRLTVV.

This clonotype was detected ten times or more. CDR3 protein: CAISVPGSYEQYF. CDR3 DNA: TGTGCCATCAGTGTTCCGGGATCCTACGAGCAGTACTTC. The chain carries TRBV10-3 and TRBJ2-7, with a possible D match to TRBD2 (5 bases). The CDR3 has 13 residues. The V end lost 4 bases, the J end lost 1 base, and 8 bases lay between the germline ends. Germline V gene sequence: CDR1 ENHRY, CDR2 SYGVKD.

Ten or more counts support this clonotype. At one end the junction does not follow the germline gene, possibly because of a read error. The chain carries TRBV7-7 and TRBJ2-5; no reliable D call. The CDR3 covers 13 residues. In germline, CDR1 is SSHAT, CDR2 FNYEAQ (reference sequence). The CDR3 region has the DNA TGTGCTAGCAGCTTAACAGACGTGGGGACCCAGTACTTC. Its translation: CASSLTDVGTQYF.

This clonotype was seen only once. This chain joins TRBV10-3 and TRBJ1-5; unclear D gene. CDR1 and CDR2 (germline): ENHRY, SYGVKD. Deletions cut 6 bases from V and 6 bases from J, with 6 bases between. CDR3 length: 11 residues. The CDR3, as DNA: TGTGCCATCAGGGGAGGTCAGCCCCAGCATTTT. Its translation: CAIRGGQPQHF.

V usage is TRBV19 and J usage is TRBJ1-6; 8 nucleotides agree with TRBD1. The CDR3 totals 17 residues. CDR1 and CDR2 from the germline V gene are LNHDA and SQIVND (reference sequence). V shed 8 bases, J shed 8 bases, and the junction held 17 bases outside the gene matches. The CDR3 DNA follows: TGTGCCAGTGCTAGTATTCAGGGGGCAAGTTGGTATTCACCCCTCCACTTT. This gives the protein CASASIQGASWYSPLHF.

There are many counts of this clonotype. Given the absence of the conserved phenylalanine or tryptophan at the CDR3 end, a read error is likely. The DNA is omitted, as the CDR3 cannot be located on it reliably, and the CDR3 follows TCRdb's listing. The chain recombines TRBV7-9 with TRBJ1-2; the tabulated D call, TRBD1, remains unverified against the DNA. The CDR3 sequence runs 10 residues, both termini included. The germline CDR1 and CDR2 sequences are SEHNR and FQNEAQ (reference sequence). CDR3 loop: CASSPHPPQY.

The gene calls are TRBV5-1 and TRBJ2-7, with D uncertain. Per the germline V gene, CDR1 is SGHRS and CDR2 is YFSETQ. This CDR3 is built from 9 residues. The ends were cut back, 0 bases at V and 12 bases at J, with 4 bases in the middle. The CDR3 sequence: CASSLEGYF. In nucleotides, the CDR3 is TGCGCCAGCAGCTTGGAGGGGTACTTC.

This chain links TRBV2 with TRBJ1-4, with TRBD1 matching 8 bases. The germline V gene encodes CDR1 SNHLY and CDR2 FYNNEI. The ends lost 11 bases at V and 7 bases at J; junction bases unmatched: 6. The CDR3 sequence is 12 residues long. The CDR3 reads CAGKTGGEKLFF. DNA of the CDR3: TGTGCCGGCAAAACAGGGGGTGAAAAACTGTTTTTT.

This chain joins TRBV7-2 and TRBJ2-3, with D hard to call. CDR1 and CDR2 (germline): SGHTA, FQGNSA. Deletions cut 4 bases from V and 9 bases from J, with 8 bases between. The CDR3 consists of 11 residues. In DNA, the CDR3 is TGTGCCAGCAGCTCGGGTGTCACGCAGTATTTT. It codes for CASSSGVTQYF.

The chain couples TRBV2 to TRBJ2-5; D perhaps matches TRBD1 (6 bases). The CDR3 length is 11 residues. Germline assignment: CDR1 SNHLY and CDR2 FYNNEI. V lost 11 bases and J 1 base, leaving 8 bases between the germline ends. CDR3 DNA sequence: TGTGCCGAGACAGGCCAAGAGACCCAGTACTTC. Its protein is CAETGQETQYF.

The V and J genes are TRBV10-3 and TRBJ1-6; D unresolved. Trimming pared 6 bases from V and 6 bases from J, leaving 12 bases between. The CDR3 is 14 residues long. Per the germline V gene, CDR1 is ENHRY and CDR2 is SYGVKD. CDR3 DNA sequence: TGTGCCATCAGCGTCGAAGGGCGTAATTCACCCCTCCACTTT. As protein: CAISVEGRNSPLHF.

This chain joins TRBV10-3 and TRBJ1-2, with D perhaps matching TRBD1 (5 bases). The germline CDR1 and CDR2 sequences are ENHRY and SYGVKD. V shed 6 bases and J shed 5 bases, with 10 bases lying between them. CDR3 length: 12 amino acids. The CDR3 DNA follows: TGTGCCATCAGCGGGACGGAGTATGGCTACACCTTC. Protein sequence: CAISGTEYGYTF.

This clonotype was detected only a few times. This chain joins TRBV12-3 or TRBV12-4 and TRBJ1-2; 7 bases map to TRBD1. J was trimmed by 4 bases and V by 5 bases; bases with no gene match: 7. The CDR3 has 14 amino acids. CDR3 amino acids: CASSRTGPTYGYTF. The CDR3 DNA follows: TGTGCCAGCAGTCGGACAGGTCCTACCTATGGCTACACCTTC.

A single count supports this clonotype. The CDR3 sequence: CASSIGLETQYF. CDR3 nucleotide sequence: TGCGCCAGCAGCATAGGGTTAGAGACCCAGTACTTC. J is TRBJ2-5 and V is TRBV5-1; D is unclear. Trimming removed 4 bases at V and 4 bases at J, with 8 bases between. Looked up from germline, CDR1 is SGHRS and CDR2 is YFSETQ. This CDR3 is built from 12 residues.

The chain joins TRBV7-9 to TRBJ1-3, with TRBD1 matching 8 bases. This CDR3 is built from 15 residues. The germline gives CDR1 SEHNR, CDR2 FQNEAQ (reference sequence). With V trimmed by 4 bases and J by 4 bases, 6 bases remained unmatched. The CDR3 region is CASSSQGAIGNTIYF. The CDR3 DNA reads TGTGCCAGCAGCTCGCAGGGGGCTATCGGAAACACCATATATTTT.

Ten or more counts support this clonotype. The chain uses TRBV2 and TRBJ2-5, with D maybe TRBD2 (5 bases). V lost 0 bases and J 11 bases, leaving 7 bases between the germline ends. CDR3 size: 11 residues. Germline V lookup: CDR1 SNHLY, CDR2 FYNNEI. CDR3 coding DNA: TGTGCCAGCAGTGAAGCGCCGGGGCAGTACTTC. Translation: CASSEAPGQYF. The full variable domain, its missing parts supplied by reference TRBV2 and TRBJ2-5, is EPEVTQTPSHQVTQMGQEVILRCVPISNHLYFYWYRQILGQKVEFLVSFYNNEISEKSEIFDDQFSVERPDGSNFTLKIRSTKLEDSAMYFCASSEAPGQYFGPGTRLLVL.

With regard to this clonotype: A read error is possible here, since a much larger clone lies one base away. The chain links TRBV7-2 to TRBJ2-7; D uncertain. V was shortened by 5 bases and J by 3 bases, with 8 bases between the two germline ends. The CDR3 has 12 residues. CDR1 SGHTA and CDR2 FQGNSA come from the germline V gene. The CDR3, as DNA: TGTGCCAGCAGCACCAAGCGCTACGAGCAGTACTTC. Its protein product is CASSTKRYEQYF.

To note about this clonotype: A clone one base away is much larger, so this may be a read error. This chain links TRBV10-3 with TRBJ2-5; no definite D call. CDR3 length: 13 amino acids. V gave up 2 bases and J gave up 5 bases, with 9 bases separating them. Germline V lookup: CDR1 ENHRY, CDR2 SYGVKD. CDR3 protein: CAISEDTFETQYF. CDR3 sequence (DNA): TGTGCCATCAGTGAGGACACCTTTGAGACCCAGTACTTC.

This clonotype was detected a few times. The chain is built from TRBV14 and TRBJ2-7; D is unresolved. The CDR3 covers 13 residues. The V and J ends lost 1 base and 5 bases respectively, with 9 bases between them. Germline-derived CDR1 and CDR2 are SGHDN and FVKESK. The CDR3 nucleotides read TGTGCCAGCAGCCAAGGTCGGTCGAACGAGCAGTACTTC. Amino acid sequence: CASSQGRSNEQYF.

Remarks on this clonotype: This may arise from a read error, as a much more abundant clone is one base away. The chain links TRBV9 to TRBJ1-1, with D unresolved. CDR1 SGDLS and CDR2 YYNGEE come from the germline V gene. V shed 6 bases and J shed 3 bases, with 9 bases lying between them. The CDR3 has 12 residues. Here the CDR3 DNA reads TGTGCCAGCATCGGGAGGGACACTGAAGCTTTCTTT. Translated: CASIGRDTEAFF.

CDR3 coding DNA: TGTGCCAGCAGCCAAGGCTCCTTCCAGGTGATTAATGGCTACACCTTC. It is translated as CASSQGSFQVINGYTF. V is TRBV2 and J is TRBJ1-2; unclear D gene. With 6 bases removed from V and 6 bases from J, the gap between germline ends came to 23 bases. Germline-derived CDR1 and CDR2 are SNHLY and FYNNEI. This CDR3 has 16 residues. The entire variable domain, with the rest obtained from reference TRBV2 and TRBJ1-2, is as follows: EPEVTQTPSHQVTQMGQEVILRCVPISNHLYFYWYRQILGQKVEFLVSFYNNEISEKSEIFDDQFSVERPDGSNFTLKIRSTKLEDSAMYFCASSQGSFQVINGYTFGSGTRLTVV.

This clonotype was seen many times. V gene TRBV7-8 combines with J gene TRBJ1-5; D is ambiguous. The CDR3 spans 15 residues. The V gene lost 4 bases and the J gene lost 5 bases, with 15 bases spanning the gap. Germline CDR1 and CDR2: SGHVS and FQNEAQ. The CDR3 DNA reads as TGTGCCAGCAGCTCGACGGACCTGGGGTATCAGCCCCAGCATTTT. This sequence encodes CASSSTDLGYQPQHF.

This sequence joins TRBV2 and TRBJ2-2; perhaps TRBD1 as D (6 bases). V lost 6 bases and J 8 bases, leaving 19 bases between the germline ends. Germline V CDR1 and CDR2: SNHLY, FYNNEI. This CDR3 is built from 15 residues. The CDR3 DNA sequence: TGTGCCAGCAGGTGGGACGGACAGTCAGGGGGGGAGCTGTTTTTT. Its protein product is CASRWDGQSGGELFF.

The chain carries TRBV6-6 and TRBJ1-2; D is unclear. Trimming left V 5 bases short and J 4 bases short, with 11 bases between. Germline V gene sequence: CDR1 MNHNY, CDR2 SVGAGI (reference sequence). The CDR3 consists of 13 residues. This CDR3 reads CASSEQDGYGYTF. Written as DNA, the CDR3 is TGTGCCAGCAGTGAGCAGGACGGCTATGGCTACACCTTC.